The clone carrying this TCR beta chain was seen just once. As yet, its antigen is unknown. These data originate in a study of vaccination effects on CD4 cells after COVID-19. For the study at large: At 16 days and at one week before vaccination, samples were given by two convalescent patients.

Looked up from germline, CDR1 is SGDLS and CDR2 is YYNGEE. V shed 0 bases and J 2 bases; nucleotides not matched to a gene: 2. The CDR3 spans 15 residues. The ViraFEST assay expanded antigen-specific CD4+ T cells with viral peptide pools before sequencing. CD4+ T cell isolation took place after approximately 11 days of culture. Sometime from March through December 2020, the person acquired a SARS-CoV-2 infection that PCR confirmed. IL-2 medium was substituted for half the medium on days 3 and 7. Libraries were prepared by immunoSEQ multiplex PCR; TCRdb keeps only in-frame clonotypes and omits some of them. This repertoire shows 22,000 or so clones, around 72% found once; its top ten account for around 38%.

The specimen comprised CD4+ T cells from PBMCs cultured with a peptide pool, sampled before COVID-19 vaccination. This sequence was found in a human donor who had a prior SARS-CoV-2 infection. The gene calls are TRBV9 and TRBJ2-1; 7 bases are shared with TRBD2. The CDR3: CASSVVGTTYNEQFF. The CDR3 DNA is TGTGCCAGCAGCGTAGTTGGGACTACCTACAATGAGCAGTTCTTC.